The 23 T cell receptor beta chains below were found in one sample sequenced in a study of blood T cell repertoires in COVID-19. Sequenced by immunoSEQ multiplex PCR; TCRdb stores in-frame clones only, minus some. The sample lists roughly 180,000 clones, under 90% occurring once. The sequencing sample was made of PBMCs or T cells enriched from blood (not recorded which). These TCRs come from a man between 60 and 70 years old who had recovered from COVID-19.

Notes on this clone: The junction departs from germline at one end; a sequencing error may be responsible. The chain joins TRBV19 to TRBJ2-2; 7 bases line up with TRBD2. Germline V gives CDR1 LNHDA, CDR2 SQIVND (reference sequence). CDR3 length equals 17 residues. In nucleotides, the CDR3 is TGTGCCAGTAGAATAGGTCCGGGAGGCAGCGGCACCGGGGAGCTGTTTTTT. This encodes CASRIGPGGSGTGELFF.

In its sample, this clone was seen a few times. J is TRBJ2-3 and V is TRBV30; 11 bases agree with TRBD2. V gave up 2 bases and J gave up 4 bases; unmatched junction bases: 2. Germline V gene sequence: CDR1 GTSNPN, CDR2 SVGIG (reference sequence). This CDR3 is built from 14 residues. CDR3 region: CAWSFSGGADTQYF. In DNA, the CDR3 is TGTGCCTGGAGTTTTAGCGGGGGGGCAGATACGCAGTATTTT.

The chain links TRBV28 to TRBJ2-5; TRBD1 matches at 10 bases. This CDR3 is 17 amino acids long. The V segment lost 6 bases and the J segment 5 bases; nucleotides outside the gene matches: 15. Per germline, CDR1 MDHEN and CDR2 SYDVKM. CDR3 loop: CASRTGQGIPLGETQYF. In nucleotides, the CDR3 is TGTGCCAGCAGAACGGGACAGGGGATACCGCTTGGTGAGACCCAGTACTTC.

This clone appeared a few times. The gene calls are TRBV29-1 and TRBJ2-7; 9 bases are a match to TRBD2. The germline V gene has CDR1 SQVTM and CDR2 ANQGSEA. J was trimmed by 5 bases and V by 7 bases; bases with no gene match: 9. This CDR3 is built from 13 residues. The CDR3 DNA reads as TGCAGCGCACAGCGGGAGGCGAAAAACGAGCAGTACTTC. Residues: CSAQREAKNEQYF.

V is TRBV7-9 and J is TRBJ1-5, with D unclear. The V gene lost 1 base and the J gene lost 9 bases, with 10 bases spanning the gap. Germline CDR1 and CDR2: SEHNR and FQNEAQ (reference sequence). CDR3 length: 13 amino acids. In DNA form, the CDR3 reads TGTGCCAGCAGCTTAGACGGGTTTCTGCCCCAGCATTTT. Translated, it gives CASSLDGFLPQHF.

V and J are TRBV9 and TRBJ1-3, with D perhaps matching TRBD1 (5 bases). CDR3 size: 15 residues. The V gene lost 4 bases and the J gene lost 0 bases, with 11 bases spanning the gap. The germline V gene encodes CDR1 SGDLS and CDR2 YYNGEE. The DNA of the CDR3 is TGTGCCAGCAGCCCCCGGGGGATCTCTGGAAACACCATATATTTT. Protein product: CASSPRGISGNTIYF.

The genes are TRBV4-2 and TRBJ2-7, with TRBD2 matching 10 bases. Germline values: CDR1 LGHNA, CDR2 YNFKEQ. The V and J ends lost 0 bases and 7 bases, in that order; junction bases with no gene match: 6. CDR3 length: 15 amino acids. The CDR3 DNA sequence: TGTGCCAGCAGCCAAGAGTTTAGCGGGAGGAGGGAGCAGTACTTC. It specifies CASSQEFSGRREQYF.

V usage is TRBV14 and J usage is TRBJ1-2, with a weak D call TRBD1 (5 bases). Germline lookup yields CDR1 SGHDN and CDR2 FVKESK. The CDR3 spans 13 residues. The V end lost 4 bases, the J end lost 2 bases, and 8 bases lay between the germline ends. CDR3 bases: TGTGCCAGCAGCCGCTCAGGGAACTATGGCTACACCTTC. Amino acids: CASSRSGNYGYTF.

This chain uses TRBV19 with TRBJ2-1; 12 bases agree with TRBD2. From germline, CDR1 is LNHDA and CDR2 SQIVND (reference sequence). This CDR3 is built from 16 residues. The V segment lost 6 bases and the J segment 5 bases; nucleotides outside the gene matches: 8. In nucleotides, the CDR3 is TGTGCCAGTAGACTCCTCGGGACTAGCGGGCACAATGAGCAGTTCTTC. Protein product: CASRLLGTSGHNEQFF.

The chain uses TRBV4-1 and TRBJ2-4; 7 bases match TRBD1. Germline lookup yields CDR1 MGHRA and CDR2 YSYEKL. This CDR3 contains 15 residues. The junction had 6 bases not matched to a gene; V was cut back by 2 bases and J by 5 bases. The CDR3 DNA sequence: TGCGCCAGCAGCCAACTTGACAGGGTAGAAAACATTCAGTACTTC. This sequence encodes CASSQLDRVENIQYF.

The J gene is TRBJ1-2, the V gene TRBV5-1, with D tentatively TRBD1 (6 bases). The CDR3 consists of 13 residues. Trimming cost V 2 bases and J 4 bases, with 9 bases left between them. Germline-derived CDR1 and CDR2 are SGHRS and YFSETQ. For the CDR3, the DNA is TGCGCCAGCAGCTTTGGACAGAGCTATGGCTACACCTTC. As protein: CASSFGQSYGYTF.

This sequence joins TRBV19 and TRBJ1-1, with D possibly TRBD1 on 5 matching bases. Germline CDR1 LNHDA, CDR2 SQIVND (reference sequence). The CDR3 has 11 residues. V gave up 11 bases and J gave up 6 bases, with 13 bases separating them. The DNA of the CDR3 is TGTGCCGCCCGATGGGGGGCTGAAGCTTTCTTT. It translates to CAARWGAEAFF.

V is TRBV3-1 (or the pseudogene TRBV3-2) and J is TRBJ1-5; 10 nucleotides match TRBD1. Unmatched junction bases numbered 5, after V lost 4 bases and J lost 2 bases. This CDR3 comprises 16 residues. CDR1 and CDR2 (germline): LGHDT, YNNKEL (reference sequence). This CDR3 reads CASSPRDRGRNQPQHF. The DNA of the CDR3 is TGTGCCAGCAGCCCGCGGGACAGGGGTCGCAATCAGCCCCAGCATTTT.

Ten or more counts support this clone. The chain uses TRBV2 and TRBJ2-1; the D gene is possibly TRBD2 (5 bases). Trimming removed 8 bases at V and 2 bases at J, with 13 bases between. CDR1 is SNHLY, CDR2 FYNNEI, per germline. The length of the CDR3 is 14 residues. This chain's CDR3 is CASGSRTPYNEQFF. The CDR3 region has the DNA TGTGCCAGCGGGAGTAGGACCCCCTACAATGAGCAGTTCTTC.

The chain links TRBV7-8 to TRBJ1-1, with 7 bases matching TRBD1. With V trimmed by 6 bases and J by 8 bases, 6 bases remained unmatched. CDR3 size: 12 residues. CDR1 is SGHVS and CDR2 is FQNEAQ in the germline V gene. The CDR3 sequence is CASSSRTGEAFF. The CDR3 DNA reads TGTGCCAGCAGTTCCCGGACAGGCGAAGCTTTCTTT.

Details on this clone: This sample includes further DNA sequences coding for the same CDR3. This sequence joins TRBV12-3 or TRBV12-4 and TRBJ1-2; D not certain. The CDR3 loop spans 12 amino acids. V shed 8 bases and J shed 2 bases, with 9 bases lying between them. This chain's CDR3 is CASSPGNYGYTF. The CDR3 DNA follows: TGTGCCAGCTCTCCAGGCAACTATGGCTACACCTTC.

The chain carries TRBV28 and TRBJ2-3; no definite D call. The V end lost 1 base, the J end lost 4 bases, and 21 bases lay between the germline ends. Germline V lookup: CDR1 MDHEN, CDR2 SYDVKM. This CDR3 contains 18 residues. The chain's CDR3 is CASSLLIGLGSAADTQYF. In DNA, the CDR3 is TGTGCCAGCAGTTTATTAATCGGGTTGGGTTCGGCGGCAGATACGCAGTATTTT.

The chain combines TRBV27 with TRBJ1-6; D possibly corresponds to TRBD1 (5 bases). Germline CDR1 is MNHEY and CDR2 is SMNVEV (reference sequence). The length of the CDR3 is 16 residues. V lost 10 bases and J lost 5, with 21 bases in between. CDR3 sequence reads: CATGGTGRADNSPLHF. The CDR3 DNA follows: TGTGCCACGGGCGGTACAGGTCGGGCAGATAATTCACCCCTCCACTTT.

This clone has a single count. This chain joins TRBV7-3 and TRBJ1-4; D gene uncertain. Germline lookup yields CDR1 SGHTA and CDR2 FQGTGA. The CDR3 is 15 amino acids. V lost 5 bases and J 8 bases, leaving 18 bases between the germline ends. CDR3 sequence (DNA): TGTGCCAGCAGCCCCCGGATGGGAGTTCGCGAAAAACTGTTTTTT. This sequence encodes CASSPRMGVREKLFF. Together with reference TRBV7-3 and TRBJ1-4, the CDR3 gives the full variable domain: GAGVSQTPSNKVTEKGKYVELRCDPISGHTALYWYRQSLGQGPEFLIYFQGTGAADDSGLPNDRFFAVRPEGSVSTLKIQRTERGDSAVYLCASSPRMGVREKLFFGSGTQLSVL.

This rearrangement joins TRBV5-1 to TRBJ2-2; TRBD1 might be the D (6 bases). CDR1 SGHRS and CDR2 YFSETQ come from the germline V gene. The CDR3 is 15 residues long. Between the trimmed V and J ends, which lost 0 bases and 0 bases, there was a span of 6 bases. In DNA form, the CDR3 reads TGCGCCAGCAGCTTGGCAGGGGCGAACACCGGGGAGCTGTTTTTT. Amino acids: CASSLAGANTGELFF.

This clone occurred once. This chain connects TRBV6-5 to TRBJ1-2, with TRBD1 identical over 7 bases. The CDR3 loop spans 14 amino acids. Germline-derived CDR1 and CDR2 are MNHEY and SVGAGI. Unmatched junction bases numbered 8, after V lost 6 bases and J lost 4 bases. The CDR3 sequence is CASRYRDRVYGYTF. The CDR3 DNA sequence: TGTGCCAGCAGGTACCGGGACAGAGTCTATGGCTACACCTTC.

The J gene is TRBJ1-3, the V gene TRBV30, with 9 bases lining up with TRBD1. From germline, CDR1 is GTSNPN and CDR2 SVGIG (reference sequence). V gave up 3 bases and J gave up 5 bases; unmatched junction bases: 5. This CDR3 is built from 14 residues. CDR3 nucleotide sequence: TGTGCCTGGAGCCGGACAGGGGAGCGAAACACCATATATTTT. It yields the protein CAWSRTGERNTIYF.

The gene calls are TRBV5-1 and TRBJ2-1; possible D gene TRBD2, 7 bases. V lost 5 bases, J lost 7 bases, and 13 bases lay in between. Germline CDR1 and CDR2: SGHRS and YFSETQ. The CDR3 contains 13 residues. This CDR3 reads CASRVGGRNEQFF. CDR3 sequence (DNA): TGCGCCAGCAGGGTGGGGGGGCGTAATGAGCAGTTCTTC.